Sequencing of this TCR beta chain was carried out in a study of blood T cell repertoires in COVID-19. Overall study: Sample material is recorded as cDNA or gDNA derived from T cells, B-cell-depleted T cells, or PBMCs.

Generated by immunoSEQ multiplex PCR, the TCRdb table keeps only in-frame clones and is missing some. The sample has 220,000 or so clones; 84% are singletons. This clone turned up a few times. CDR1 MDHEN and CDR2 SYDVKM come from the germline V gene. With 4 bases removed from V and 0 bases from J, the gap between germline ends came to 12 bases. The CDR3 is 15 residues long. The TCR was taken from a man aged 30-40 years with active or convalescent COVID-19. This chain connects TRBV28 to TRBJ1-1; D might be TRBD1 (5 bases). Sequencing used peripheral blood. The CDR3 here is CASSSGAAVNTEAFF. The DNA of the CDR3 is TGTGCCAGCAGTTCTGGGGCCGCTGTGAACACTGAAGCTTTCTTT.